Each of the 32 T cell receptor beta chains below was sequenced from the same sample in a study of blood T cell repertoires in COVID-19. Measured with immunoSEQ multiplex PCR; TCRdb has only the in-frame clones, and not every one. The table lists a few hundred thousand clones, almost 85% of them singletons. The sequenced material came from peripheral blood. The receptors here all came from a man in his forties or fifties with active or convalescent COVID-19.

J is TRBJ2-6 and V is TRBV30; TRBD1 is a possible D gene (5 bases). This CDR3 spans 16 amino acids. Trimming took off 4 bases at V and 2 bases at J, with 15 bases between the two ends. Germline assignment: CDR1 GTSNPN and CDR2 SVGIG (reference sequence). The CDR3 loop is CAWIREAPPGANVLTF. CDR3 nucleotide sequence: TGTGCCTGGATCAGGGAAGCCCCCCCTGGGGCCAACGTCCTGACTTTC.

This rearrangement joins TRBV3-1 (or the pseudogene TRBV3-2) to TRBJ2-3; 10 bases map to TRBD2. CDR1 LGHDT and CDR2 YNNKEL come from the germline V gene (reference sequence). J gave up 3 bases and V 3 bases, and 21 bases lay outside the gene matches. CDR3 length: 21 amino acids. Written as DNA, the CDR3 is TGTGCCAGCAGCCACGCAGGGGGCGGCGGAACGATAGCGGGAGGAACAGATACGCAGTATTTT. This codes for CASSHAGGGGTIAGGTDTQYF.

The chain joins TRBV14 to TRBJ2-1; TRBD2 matches 14 bases. V was clipped by 4 bases and J by 7 bases; unmatched bases: 12. Germline-derived CDR1 and CDR2 are SGHDN and FVKESK. The CDR3 runs to 18 residues. As DNA, the CDR3 is TGTGCCAGCAGCCCGGGACTAGCGGGAGCCCCAGGCGCGAATGAGCAGTTCTTC. Amino acid sequence: CASSPGLAGAPGANEQFF.

The chain links TRBV2 to TRBJ2-1; maybe TRBD2 (6 bases). The CDR3 sequence is 14 residues long. With 0 bases removed from V and 4 bases from J, the gap between germline ends came to 7 bases. Looked up from germline, CDR1 is SNHLY and CDR2 is FYNNEI. CDR3 sequence reads: CASSEASGYNEQFF. The DNA for the CDR3 is TGTGCCAGCAGTGAAGCTAGCGGTTACAATGAGCAGTTCTTC.

The chain links TRBV7-8 to TRBJ1-3; D might be TRBD1 (6 bases). This CDR3 has 20 amino acids. The germline V gene encodes CDR1 SGHVS and CDR2 FQNEAQ. Trimming cost V 2 bases and J 2 bases, with 25 bases left between them. The CDR3 DNA reads as TGTGCCAGCAGCTTAATTAAAGGGGGTCGCCGGGGCCGGACTGGAAACACCATATATTTT. Its protein is CASSLIKGGRRGRTGNTIYF.

This clone turned up a few times. This chain uses TRBV30 with TRBJ1-5; D uncertain. V shed 5 bases and J shed 5 bases, with 13 bases lying between them. The CDR3 runs to 13 residues. Germline CDR1 GTSNPN, CDR2 SVGIG (reference sequence). The CDR3 here is CAWALFGDQPQHF. For the CDR3, the DNA is TGTGCCTGGGCCCTATTCGGGGATCAGCCCCAGCATTTT. The whole variable domain, filled in from reference TRBV30 and TRBJ1-5, reads SQTIHQWPATLVQPVGSPLSLECTVEGTSNPNLYWYRQAAGRGLQLLFYSVGIGQISSEVPQNLSASRPQDRQFILSSKKLLLSDSGFYLCAWALFGDQPQHFGDGTRLSIL.

The table lists this clone with a count of one. J is TRBJ2-3 and V is TRBV5-4; 10 bases map to TRBD1. Looked up from germline, CDR1 is SGHNT and CDR2 is YYREEE (reference sequence). With 3 bases clipped from V and 6 bases from J, the junction kept 4 bases outside the gene matches. This CDR3 is built from 14 residues. In DNA, the CDR3 is TGTGCCAGCAGCTCCCGACAGGGGGCCGATACGCAGTATTTT. It yields the protein CASSSRQGADTQYF. Full variable domain (remainder filled in from reference TRBV5-4 and TRBJ2-3): ETGVTQSPTHLIKTRGQQVTLRCSSQSGHNTVSWYQQALGQGPQFIFQYYREEENGRGNFPPRFSGLQFPNYSSELNVNALELDDSALYLCASSSRQGADTQYFGPGTRLTVL.

The chain is built from TRBV3-1 (or the pseudogene TRBV3-2) and TRBJ2-5, with D tentatively TRBD1 (6 bases). Per germline, CDR1 LGHDT and CDR2 YNNKEL (reference sequence). This CDR3 is built from 15 residues. Trimming cost V 4 bases and J 1 base, with 13 bases left between them. This CDR3 reads CASSPGKGVQETQYF. CDR3 DNA: TGTGCCAGCAGCCCCGGGAAGGGGGTCCAAGAGACCCAGTACTTC.

The chain links TRBV7-8 to TRBJ2-7, with 9 bases fitting TRBD1. V was pared by 5 bases and J by 4 bases, with 6 bases of the junction left unmatched. The CDR3 extends over 14 amino acids. In germline, CDR1 is SGHVS, CDR2 FQNEAQ. DNA of the CDR3: TGTGCCAGCAGCCCTGGACAGGGGTGGTACGAGCAGTACTTC. This translates into CASSPGQGWYEQYF. Using reference TRBV7-8 and TRBJ2-7 for the parts outside the CDR3, the full variable domain is GAGVSQSPRYKVAKRGQDVALRCDPISGHVSLFWYQQALGQGPEFLTYFQNEAQLDKSGLPSDRFFAERPEGSVSTLKIQRTQQEDSAVYLCASSPGQGWYEQYFGPGTRLTVT.

The chain couples TRBV2 to TRBJ1-3; perhaps TRBD1 as D (5 bases). The CDR3 runs to 14 residues. Deletions cut 6 bases from V and 2 bases from J, with 11 bases between. Germline loops: CDR1 SNHLY, CDR2 FYNNEI. This CDR3 reads CASRGREAGNTIYF. In DNA, the CDR3 is TGTGCCAGCAGGGGCAGGGAGGCTGGAAACACCATATATTTT.

The V call is TRBV7-9, the J call TRBJ2-7, with D possibly TRBD2 on 6 matching bases. CDR3 length: 15 amino acids. Per the germline V gene, CDR1 is SEHNR and CDR2 is FQNEAQ (reference sequence). Trimming pared 0 bases from V and 2 bases from J, leaving 11 bases between. The CDR3 region is CASSLAGTPPYEQYF. CDR3 sequence (DNA): TGTGCCAGCAGCTTAGCCGGGACTCCCCCCTACGAGCAGTACTTC.

The chain employs TRBV6-2 or TRBV6-3 and TRBJ2-1, with D possibly TRBD1 on 5 matching bases. CDR1 MNHEY and CDR2 SVGEGT come from the germline V gene. The CDR3 runs to 14 residues. V shed 5 bases and J shed 8 bases, with 16 bases lying between them. The CDR3 coding sequence is TGTGCCAGCAGTCAGGTTTTATCAGGGTATGAGCAGTTCTTC. It translates to CASSQVLSGYEQFF.

The chain carries TRBV12-5 and TRBJ1-4; weak D call: TRBD1 (6 bases). Germline CDR1 reads LGHNT; CDR2 reads FRNRAP. The CDR3 is 16 residues long. V gave up 0 bases and J gave up 7 bases, with 15 bases separating them. The CDR3 DNA reads as TGTGCTAGTGGTTTGGTCCACAGGGCGGGAGGTGAAAAACTGTTTTTT. Its translation is CASGLVHRAGGEKLFF.

The gene calls are TRBV5-6 and TRBJ1-1, with D perhaps TRBD1 (5 bases). Germline V gives CDR1 SGHDT, CDR2 YYEEEE. This CDR3 region has 12 residues. The V gene lost 6 bases and the J gene lost 2 bases, with 8 bases spanning the gap. The CDR3 DNA reads TGTGCCAGCAAGACAGCTAACACTGAAGCTTTCTTT. Protein sequence: CASKTANTEAFF.

V gene TRBV27 combines with J gene TRBJ2-7; weak D call: TRBD2 (6 bases). Trimming removed 6 bases from V and 5 bases from J, with 17 bases in between. Germline-derived CDR1 and CDR2 are MNHEY and SMNVEV (reference sequence). The CDR3 is 14 residues long. CDR3 in DNA: TGTGCCAGCAGCACCAAGGGCGGGACCCACGAGCAGTACTTC. It translates to CASSTKGGTHEQYF.

The J gene is TRBJ2-5, the V gene TRBV21-1; TRBD1 reflects the table's D call only, with no check against the DNA. TRBV21-1 is designated a pseudogene. The CDR3 is 17 residues long. CDR3 residues: CASRSKRYRGPQETQYF. The CDR3 DNA reads as TGTGCCAGCAGGAGCAAACGGTACAGGGGACCACAAGAGACCCAGTACTTC.

The V call is TRBV11-1, the J call TRBJ2-5, with no clear D. Per germline, CDR1 SGHAT and CDR2 FQDESV (reference sequence). V gave up 3 bases and J gave up 4 bases, with 9 bases separating them. The CDR3 is made up of 13 amino acids. CDR3: CASSFAVSETQYF. In nucleotides, the CDR3 is TGTGCCAGCAGCTTCGCGGTATCAGAGACCCAGTACTTC.

Remarks on this clone: This CDR3 is also generated by other DNA sequences in the sample. The rearrangement joins TRBV5-1 to TRBJ2-7, with TRBD1 as a possible D gene (5 bases). Trimming stripped 3 bases from V and 3 bases from J, with 10 bases between. Germline V CDR1 and CDR2: SGHRS, YFSETQ. The length of the CDR3 is 13 residues. The DNA of the CDR3 is TGCGCCAGCAGCTCGTCGCAGGGCTACGAGCAGTACTTC. This translates into CASSSSQGYEQYF.

The chain links TRBV10-3 to TRBJ1-3, with TRBD1 as a possible D gene (6 bases). This CDR3 has 14 amino acids. Germline CDR1 ENHRY, CDR2 SYGVKD. V lost 6 bases and J 2 bases, leaving 11 bases between the germline ends. CDR3 DNA sequence: TGTGCCATCAGGGGACAAGAGACTGGAAACACCATATATTTT. It translates to CAIRGQETGNTIYF.

In its sample, this clone was seen many times. The V and J genes are TRBV19 and TRBJ2-2; 11 nucleotides agree with TRBD2. The germline V gene has CDR1 LNHDA and CDR2 SQIVND (reference sequence). This CDR3 has 16 residues. V dropped 5 bases and J dropped 1; count of bases not matched to a gene: 3. CDR3 in DNA: TGTGCCAGTAGTCCTAGCGGGAGGTTGAACACCGGGGAGCTGTTTTTT. Translation gives CASSPSGRLNTGELFF.

This chain uses TRBV9 with TRBJ1-3; D not resolved. This CDR3 is built from 14 residues. V lost 4 bases and J lost 5, with 13 bases in between. In germline, CDR1 is SGDLS, CDR2 YYNGEE. CDR3 DNA sequence: TGTGCCAGCAGCCCCACATCTCTTAGAAACACCATATATTTT. Translating gives CASSPTSLRNTIYF. The full variable domain, in which reference TRBV9 and TRBJ1-3 provide the parts outside the CDR3, is DSGVTQTPKHLITATGQRVTLRCSPRSGDLSVYWYQQSLDQGLQFLIQYYNGEERAKGNILERFSAQQFPDLHSELNLSSLELGDSALYFCASSPTSLRNTIYFGEGSWLTVV.

The chain couples TRBV14 to TRBJ2-1; perhaps TRBD2 as D (6 bases). Trimming stripped 0 bases from V and 10 bases from J, with 10 bases between. This CDR3 contains 13 residues. Germline assignment: CDR1 SGHDN and CDR2 FVKESK. The CDR3 bases are TGTGCCAGCAGCCAAGAGCTCCGGGGGGAGCAGTTCTTC. It is translated as CASSQELRGEQFF.

The chain uses TRBV19 and TRBJ2-1, with D possibly being TRBD1 (6 bases). The germline V and J ends were trimmed by 1 base and 6 bases, with 13 bases remaining between them. Germline CDR1 and CDR2: LNHDA and SQIVND (reference sequence). The CDR3 contains 15 residues. Written as DNA, the CDR3 is TGTGCCAGTAGTATAGTTAGGACAGCACCCAATGAGCAGTTCTTC. Protein: CASSIVRTAPNEQFF. Based on the CDR3 plus reference TRBV19 and TRBJ2-1, the full variable domain is DGGITQSPKYLFRKEGQNVTLSCEQNLNHDAMYWYRQDPGQGLRLIYYSQIVNDFQKGDIAEGYSVSREKKESFPLTVTSAQKNPTAFYLCASSIVRTAPNEQFFGPGTRLTVL.

The rearrangement joins TRBV6-2 or TRBV6-3 to TRBJ2-1, with D possibly matching TRBD2 (7 bases). CDR3 size: 12 residues. V was trimmed by 6 bases and J by 13 bases, leaving 16 bases between them. Germline-derived CDR1 and CDR2 are MNHEY and SVGEGT. Here the CDR3 reads CASSLRGGIQFF. The CDR3 nucleotides read TGTGCCAGCAGCCTTAGGGGGGGAATACAGTTCTTC.

The genes are TRBV10-2 and TRBJ2-1; D possibly corresponds to TRBD1 (6 bases). The germline V gene has CDR1 WSHSY and CDR2 SAAADI. V lost 6 bases and J 5 bases, leaving 17 bases between the germline ends. This CDR3 spans 15 amino acids. In DNA form, the CDR3 reads TGCGCCAGCAGGGGGGCTAGGGCCGGCGACAATGAGCAGTTCTTC. This codes for CASRGARAGDNEQFF.

The rearrangement uses TRBV28 and TRBJ2-2; D ambiguous. The CDR3 spans 14 residues. V was clipped by 4 bases and J by 4 bases, with 10 bases between them. The germline V gene has CDR1 MDHEN and CDR2 SYDVKM. The chain's CDR3 is CASSSPSSTGELFF. The CDR3 nucleotides are TGTGCCAGCAGTTCCCCATCCAGCACCGGGGAGCTGTTTTTT.

The chain is built from TRBV5-1 and TRBJ2-3; weak D call: TRBD2 (6 bases). The CDR3 is made up of 15 amino acids. The germline CDR1 and CDR2 sequences are SGHRS and YFSETQ. Trimming took 0 bases from V and 1 from J, leaving 9 bases between them. CDR3 coding DNA: TGCGCCAGCAGCTTGGATGGAGGGGGCACAGATACGCAGTATTTT. Residues: CASSLDGGGTDTQYF.

The rearrangement joins TRBV7-8 to TRBJ2-7; D might be TRBD2 (5 bases). Trimming stripped 2 bases from V and 4 bases from J, with 9 bases between. The CDR3 contains 13 residues. Germline V lookup: CDR1 SGHVS, CDR2 FQNEAQ. The CDR3 is CASSLSPGYEQYF. CDR3 nucleotide sequence: TGTGCCAGCAGCTTATCCCCGGGATACGAGCAGTACTTC.

This clone was observed a single time. The rearrangement uses TRBV7-8 and TRBJ2-7; possible D gene TRBD2, 5 bases. Trimming cost V 2 bases and J 6 bases, with 14 bases left between them. The CDR3 has 14 amino acids. Germline CDR1 is SGHVS and CDR2 is FQNEAQ. This CDR3 is CASSLSGSLGEQYF. In DNA form, the CDR3 reads TGTGCCAGCAGCTTAAGCGGCTCGCTGGGCGAGCAGTACTTC.

The count of this clone is one. The chain has TRBV29-1 and TRBJ2-6; the D gene is possibly TRBD1 (6 bases). Germline V gene sequence: CDR1 SQVTM, CDR2 ANQGSEA. Trimming stripped 4 bases from V and 0 bases from J, with 10 bases between. The length of the CDR3 is 15 residues. The CDR3 nucleotides read TGCAGCGTTGGATCAGGGGCCTCTGGGGCCAACGTCCTGACTTTC. As protein: CSVGSGASGANVLTF.

The gene calls are TRBV28 and TRBJ2-4; tentatively, D is TRBD2 (6 bases). This CDR3 comprises 13 residues. Trimming removed 10 bases from V and 0 bases from J, with 10 bases in between. The germline gives CDR1 MDHEN, CDR2 SYDVKM. CDR3 sequence: CATKGLAKNIQYF. Here the CDR3 DNA reads TGTGCCACAAAGGGACTAGCCAAAAACATTCAGTACTTC.

There are a few counts of this clone. J is TRBJ2-7 and V is TRBV10-2; 11 bases align to TRBD2. The CDR3 is 14 residues long. J gave up 2 bases and V 7 bases, and 4 bases lay outside the gene matches. Per germline, CDR1 WSHSY and CDR2 SAAADI. CDR3 nucleotides: TGCGCCAGCAAACGACTAGCGGGGCCCTACGAGCAGTACTTC. This sequence encodes CASKRLAGPYEQYF.